This T cell receptor (beta chain) appears in the sequencing data of a study of shared clonotypes between healthy human individuals. Whole-study results and caveats: Clonotypes shared by all four donors outscored non-shared clonotypes in generation probability.

Trimming removed 6 bases at V and 3 bases at J, with 8 bases between. The germline CDR1 and CDR2 sequences are SNHLY and FYNNEI. The CDR3 has 13 residues. Remarks on this clone: Its antigen is undetermined.

Genomic DNA belonging to each subset was distributed in equal measure over several immunoSEQ plates. Method: immunoSEQ multiplex PCR; TCRdb's copy keeps in-frame clones and lacks some. Among 1 million to 1.3 million clones listed, approximately 80% were seen once. The sequenced sample was memory CD4+ T cells from PBMCs. Subset indicated: CD45RA-negative fraction. The rearrangement uses TRBV2 and TRBJ2-2; D remains ambiguous. The source is a man younger than 35 in good health. Some clones in this sample may be carry-over from other donors' samples. CDR3 nucleotide sequence: TGTGCCAGCAGCCCCATCTACACCGGGGAGCTGTTTTTT. Translating gives CASSPIYTGELFF.